One T cell receptor beta chain is described in this entry. Its antigen is undetermined. The sample belongs to a study of T cell clonotyping in hematopoietic cell transplantation. Regarding the study as a whole: Broader posttransplant TCR repertoire diversity was predicted by graft donor and pretransplant recipient Inverse Simpson Index values. After transplant, recipient diversity fell while pathologically expanded clonotypes grew through day 180. Few recipient clonotypes overlapped donors; over 95% were de novo at given depth.

Here immunoSEQ multiplex PCR was the method, and the copy in TCRdb shows in-frame clones only, minus some. The sample lists 45,000 or so clones; approximately 78% were seen once. Time point defined: recipient sample about 28 days before transplant, after cytoreduction. Recipient blood drawn about 28 days pretransplant and days 30, 100, 180 after. The CDR3 has 16 residues. Trimming took 2 bases from V and 0 from J, leaving 10 bases between them. Germline values: CDR1 ENHRY, CDR2 SYGVKD. This TCR was sampled from a man between 60 and 75 years old with myelodysplastic syndrome. Some clones in this sample may be carry-over from other donors' samples. Source: peripheral blood mononuclear cells, taken before stem cell transplant. V usage is TRBV10-3 and J usage is TRBJ2-2; D is uncertain. CDR3 bases: TGTGCCATCAGTGAGGGGTCACGTTCGAACACCGGGGAGCTGTTTTTT. This translates into CAISEGSRSNTGELFF.